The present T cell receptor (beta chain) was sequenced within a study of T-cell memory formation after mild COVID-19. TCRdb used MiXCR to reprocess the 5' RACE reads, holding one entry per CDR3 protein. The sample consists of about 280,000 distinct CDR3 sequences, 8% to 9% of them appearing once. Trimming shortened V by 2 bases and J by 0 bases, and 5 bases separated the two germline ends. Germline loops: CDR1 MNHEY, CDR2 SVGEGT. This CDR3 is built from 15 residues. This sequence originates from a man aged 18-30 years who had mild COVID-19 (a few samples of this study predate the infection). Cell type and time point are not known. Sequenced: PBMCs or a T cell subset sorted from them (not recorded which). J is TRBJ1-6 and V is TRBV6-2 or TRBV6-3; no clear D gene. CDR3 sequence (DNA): TGTGCCAGCAGTTACGAGGGCTCCTATAATTCACCCCTCCACTTT. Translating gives CASSYEGSYNSPLHF.